These 3 T cell receptor beta chains came from one sample sequenced in a study of human thymus T cells. Thymus tissue for the work was resected from patients undergoing corrective heart surgery. Here immunoSEQ multiplex PCR was the method, and the copy in TCRdb shows in-frame clones only, minus some. The sample holds 75,000 to 90,000 clones, roughly 97% seen once. Specimen: thymus tissue. All receptors derive from a boy younger than two with a congenital heart defect but otherwise immunologically healthy.

This CDR3 is CASSPRLLGEALTDTQYF. CDR3 nucleotide sequence: TGTGCCAGTAGTCCCAGACTGCTCGGGGAGGCGCTCACAGATACGCAGTATTTT. The chain is built from TRBV19 and TRBJ2-3, with a tentative D call TRBD2 (6 bases). The CDR3 sequence is 18 residues long. Germline values: CDR1 LNHDA, CDR2 SQIVND (reference sequence). V lost 5 bases, J lost 2 bases, and 23 bases lay in between.

V is TRBV7-2 and J is TRBJ2-1; 11 bases fit TRBD2. V was pared by 7 bases and J by 5 bases, with 16 bases of the junction left unmatched. The CDR3 length is 18 residues. Germline loops: CDR1 SGHTA, CDR2 FQGNSA. The CDR3 DNA follows: TGTGCCAGCACCCGAGGGGGTAGGGGGACTAGCGGACACAATGAGCAGTTCTTC. As protein: CASTRGGRGTSGHNEQFF. Based on the CDR3 plus reference TRBV7-2 and TRBJ2-1, the full variable domain is GAGVSQSPSNKVTEKGKDVELRCDPISGHTALYWYRQSLGQGLEFLIYFQGNSAPDKSGLPSDRFSAERTGGSVSTLTIQRTQQEDSAVYLCASTRGGRGTSGHNEQFFGPGTRLTVL.

The chain has TRBV5-1 and TRBJ1-3; 10 nucleotides line up with TRBD1. J gave up 2 bases and V 3 bases, and 8 bases lay outside the gene matches. Germline V gene data show CDR1 as SGHRS and CDR2 as YFSETQ. This CDR3 has 17 residues. The CDR3 DNA is TGCGCCAGCAGCTACCGGGACAGGGGATCCCCTGGAAACACCATATATTTT. Amino acid sequence: CASSYRDRGSPGNTIYF.